The 17 T cell receptor beta chains below were found in one sample sequenced in a study of blood T cell repertoires in COVID-19. The assay was immunoSEQ multiplex PCR, and TCRdb's table has in-frame clones only and misses some. This sample has about 130,000 clones; approximately 87% occur once, and the top ten carry more than 3.5%. Sequencing was done on a sample of peripheral blood. All receptors come from a woman in her sixties with acute or convalescent COVID-19.

The chain combines TRBV7-3 with TRBJ2-3, with a weak D call TRBD1 (6 bases). This CDR3 spans 14 amino acids. Germline V gene data show CDR1 as SGHTA and CDR2 as FQGTGA. Deletions cut 3 bases from V and 6 bases from J, with 13 bases between. The CDR3, as DNA: TGTGCCAGCAGCTTGGGGACACCTCCGGATACGCAGTATTTT. Protein sequence: CASSLGTPPDTQYF.

The rearrangement uses TRBV13 and TRBJ2-7; 13 nucleotides agree with TRBD2. The germline V gene has CDR1 PRHDT and CDR2 FYEKMQ (reference sequence). This CDR3 spans 18 amino acids. The J segment lost 5 bases and the V segment lost 2 bases, leaving 12 bases of the junction unmatched. The CDR3 DNA sequence: TGTGCCAGCAGCTTATCGGCGTTACTAGCGGGAGGGCTAAACGAGCAGTACGTC. This encodes CASSLSALLAGGLNEQYV.

The CDR3 bases are TGTGCCAGCAGTTTTTACGGGGTAGAAGGGAACACTGAAGCTTTCTTT. Encoded protein: CASSFYGVEGNTEAFF. V usage is TRBV27 and J usage is TRBJ1-1; D gene unclear. Germline V gives CDR1 MNHEY, CDR2 SMNVEV (reference sequence). The CDR3 has 16 residues. Trimming took off 3 bases at V and 1 base at J, with 15 bases between the two ends.

V gene TRBV25-1 combines with J gene TRBJ2-2; D not resolved. From germline, CDR1 is MGHDK and CDR2 SYGVNS. V lost 4 bases and J lost 1, with 13 bases in between. The CDR3 runs 16 residues. As DNA, the CDR3 is TGTGCCAGCAGTGGAGCCACAGAAGTGAACACCGGGGAGCTGTTTTTT. It specifies CASSGATEVNTGELFF.

The chain uses TRBV15 and TRBJ1-5; 7 nucleotides align to TRBD1. Germline V gene lookup returns CDR1 LNHNV and CDR2 YYDKDF (reference sequence). This CDR3 has 16 residues. J lost 2 bases, V lost 1 base, and 5 bases had no gene match. The CDR3 region is CATSRAGGLGNQPQHF. CDR3 DNA sequence: TGTGCCACCAGCAGAGCAGGGGGGTTGGGCAATCAGCCCCAGCATTTT.

The chain couples TRBV5-4 to TRBJ2-7, with 10 nucleotides matching TRBD2. The junction had 5 bases not matched to a gene; V was cut back by 3 bases and J by 2 bases. Germline V lookup: CDR1 SGHNT, CDR2 YYREEE (reference sequence). There are 15 residues in the CDR3. The CDR3 sequence is CASSSSGRAAYEQYF. As DNA, the CDR3 is TGTGCCAGCAGCTCGAGCGGGAGGGCCGCCTACGAGCAGTACTTC.

The chain carries TRBV2 and TRBJ2-2; D gene ambiguous. Trimming shortened V by 7 bases and J by 2 bases, and 11 bases separated the two germline ends. The CDR3 spans 14 residues. Germline CDR1 reads SNHLY; CDR2 reads FYNNEI. The CDR3 sequence is CASTPNSNTGELFF. The DNA of the CDR3 is TGTGCCAGCACGCCGAACTCTAACACCGGGGAGCTGTTTTTT. Full variable domain (remainder filled in from reference TRBV2 and TRBJ2-2): EPEVTQTPSHQVTQMGQEVILRCVPISNHLYFYWYRQILGQKVEFLVSFYNNEISEKSEIFDDQFSVERPDGSNFTLKIRSTKLEDSAMYFCASTPNSNTGELFFGEGSRLTVL.

This chain links TRBV7-2 with TRBJ1-2; possible D gene TRBD1, 5 bases. This CDR3 region has 14 residues. Trimming cost V 3 bases and J 5 bases, with 13 bases left between them. Germline CDR1 reads SGHTA; CDR2 reads FQGNSA. The CDR3: CASSFIGQGYGYTF. DNA of the CDR3: TGTGCCAGCAGCTTTATCGGGCAGGGTTATGGCTACACCTTC. Full variable domain (remainder filled in from reference TRBV7-2 and TRBJ1-2): GAGVSQSPSNKVTEKGKDVELRCDPISGHTALYWYRQSLGQGLEFLIYFQGNSAPDKSGLPSDRFSAERTGGSVSTLTIQRTQQEDSAVYLCASSFIGQGYGYTFGSGTRLTVV.

J is TRBJ2-1 and V is TRBV5-6; 13 nucleotides agree with TRBD2. The germline V gene encodes CDR1 SGHDT and CDR2 YYEEEE. The CDR3 contains 14 residues. The ends lost 0 bases at V and 10 bases at J; junction bases unmatched: 1. As DNA, the CDR3 is TGTGCCAGCAGCTTGGGGGGACTAGCGGGAGAGCAGTTCTTC. Protein product: CASSLGGLAGEQFF.

The chain recombines TRBV27 with TRBJ2-2; tentative D call: TRBD2 (5 bases). With 4 bases removed from V and 2 bases from J, the gap between germline ends came to 11 bases. This CDR3 is built from 15 residues. Per the germline V gene, CDR1 is MNHEY and CDR2 is SMNVEV (reference sequence). The CDR3 DNA is TGTGCCAGCAGTTCCGAGCGGCCCAACACCGGGGAGCTGTTTTTT. It specifies CASSSERPNTGELFF.

The chain is built from TRBV28 and TRBJ2-5; 12 bases map to TRBD2. Germline CDR1 MDHEN, CDR2 SYDVKM. With V trimmed by 5 bases and J by 5 bases, 6 bases remained unmatched. The CDR3 runs 15 residues. The CDR3 protein is CASSPSGRAWETQYF. The DNA of the CDR3 is TGTGCCAGCAGTCCTAGCGGGAGGGCCTGGGAGACCCAGTACTTC.

The chain couples TRBV21-1 to TRBJ2-7; the table's D call, TRBD1, was not checked against the DNA. TRBV21-1 constitutes a pseudogene. This CDR3 spans 14 amino acids. The CDR3 spells CASRLRGHYHEQYV. The CDR3 region has the DNA TGTGCCAGCCGCCTCAGGGGGCATTATCACGAGCAGTACGTC.

The chain employs TRBV6-5 and TRBJ2-1; 8 bases are a match to TRBD1. The CDR3 has 14 residues. Germline CDR1 reads MNHEY; CDR2 reads SVGAGI. J lost 4 bases, V lost 8 bases, and 7 bases had no gene match. The CDR3 loop reads CASQRTGSYNEQFF. Here the CDR3 DNA reads TGTGCCAGCCAAAGGACAGGGTCGTACAATGAGCAGTTCTTC.

This clone was seen a handful of times. The chain links TRBV2 to TRBJ1-6; D remains ambiguous. Per the germline V gene, CDR1 is SNHLY and CDR2 is FYNNEI. CDR3 length: 14 residues. V lost 2 bases and J 6 bases, leaving 8 bases between the germline ends. CDR3 sequence (DNA): TGTGCCAGCAGTGAATCGGACTCTAATTCACCCCTCCACTTT. This gives the protein CASSESDSNSPLHF.

The chain couples TRBV28 to TRBJ1-1; 7 positions match TRBD1. CDR1 is MDHEN, CDR2 SYDVKM, per germline. The CDR3 runs to 15 residues. V lost 6 bases and J lost 4; bases outside the gene matches: 11. CDR3 sequence reads: CASSPPTGAFTEAFF. As DNA, the CDR3 is TGTGCCAGCAGCCCCCCCACAGGGGCGTTCACTGAAGCTTTCTTT.

V and J are TRBV2 and TRBJ2-2; no reliable D call. Trimming stripped 6 bases from V and 4 bases from J, with 12 bases between. In germline, CDR1 is SNHLY, CDR2 FYNNEI. The CDR3 runs to 14 residues. DNA of the CDR3: TGTGCCAGCAGCCTCCAAGGAGTCACCGGGGAGCTGTTTTTT. This gives the protein CASSLQGVTGELFF. The full variable domain, completed using reference TRBV2 and TRBJ2-2, is EPEVTQTPSHQVTQMGQEVILRCVPISNHLYFYWYRQILGQKVEFLVSFYNNEISEKSEIFDDQFSVERPDGSNFTLKIRSTKLEDSAMYFCASSLQGVTGELFFGEGSRLTVL.

DNA of the CDR3: TGTGCCAGCAGTCAGCGAAGGGGGCTAGAGACCCAGTACTTC. This codes for CASSQRRGLETQYF. The J gene is TRBJ2-5, the V gene TRBV27; 7 nucleotides agree with TRBD1. Germline values: CDR1 MNHEY, CDR2 SMNVEV (reference sequence). The CDR3 extends over 14 amino acids. V dropped 5 bases and J dropped 4; count of bases not matched to a gene: 7.